The 8 T cell receptor beta chains reported below all come from one sample, sequenced in a study of cytomegalovirus exposure and HLA in healthy donors. A multiplex PCR was run with 60 Vbeta primers and 13 Jbeta primers. Produced via immunoSEQ multiplex PCR; TCRdb's table is partial and in-frame only. The profile shows roughly 150,000 clones, approximately 83% of them singletons. Sequencing was carried out using PBMCs. The origin of the receptors is a male donor in good health and CMV-seronegative.

The chain uses TRBV5-4 and TRBJ2-7; 12 nucleotides match TRBD2. The CDR3 sequence is 20 residues long. Germline V gene data show CDR1 as SGHNT and CDR2 as YYREEE (reference sequence). V lost 3 bases and J lost 4; bases outside the gene matches: 20. CDR3 nucleotide sequence: TGTGCCAGCAGCTCTCCCACTTCACGATCCCCCGGACTAGCGGGATACGAGCAGTACTTC. It yields the protein CASSSPTSRSPGLAGYEQYF.

The chain is built from TRBV28 and TRBJ2-3; perhaps TRBD2 as D (6 bases). The V gene lost 5 bases and the J gene lost 1 base, with 22 bases spanning the gap. CDR1 and CDR2 (germline): MDHEN, SYDVKM. CDR3 size: 18 residues. CDR3 sequence reads: CASSGGTSFMGGTDTQYF. Written as DNA, the CDR3 is TGTGCCAGCAGTGGAGGGACTTCCTTCATGGGTGGCACAGATACGCAGTATTTT.

V is TRBV5-4 and J is TRBJ1-1; TRBD1 is a possible D gene (6 bases). CDR1 and CDR2 from the germline V gene are SGHNT and YYREEE (reference sequence). The germline V and J ends were trimmed by 0 bases and 1 base, with 19 bases remaining between them. The CDR3 totals 18 residues. As DNA, the CDR3 is TGTGCCAGCAGCTTGGAGGGGGGGCGTAAAGGGTGGAACACTGAAGCTTTCTTT. The encoded protein is CASSLEGGRKGWNTEAFF.

This clone is a singleton in its sample. This chain connects TRBV9 to TRBJ2-5; TRBD1 might be the D (5 bases). TRBJ2-7 explains the end of the DNA better; the J call may be wrong. This CDR3 has 13 amino acids. Germline CDR1 reads SGDLS; CDR2 reads YYNGEE. The CDR3 reads CASSVVQGSEQYF. The CDR3 bases are TGTGCCAGCAGCGTAGTCCAGGGTTCCGAGCAGTACTTC.

The V gene is TRBV6-5, the J gene TRBJ2-1, with D perhaps TRBD2 (5 bases). V dropped 6 bases and J dropped 4 bases, with 16 bases sitting between them. Germline loops: CDR1 MNHEY, CDR2 SVGAGI. The CDR3 contains 15 residues. The CDR3 DNA reads as TGTGCCAGCAGGCATGAGGGATTAGGGTACAATGAGCAGTTCTTC. Translating it yields CASRHEGLGYNEQFF.

CDR3 region: CASSVDHGYQETQYF. The CDR3 bases are TGTGCCAGCAGCGTAGATCACGGGTACCAAGAGACCCAGTACTTC. The chain joins TRBV9 to TRBJ2-5; D ambiguous. Germline V gene sequence: CDR1 SGDLS, CDR2 YYNGEE. The length of the CDR3 is 15 residues. The V end lost 0 bases, the J end lost 0 bases, and 9 bases lay between the germline ends.

The chain joins TRBV7-9 to TRBJ1-3; perhaps TRBD1 as D (5 bases). Germline assignment: CDR1 SEHNR and CDR2 FQNEAQ (reference sequence). The CDR3 spans 12 residues. The ends were cut back, 6 bases at V and 11 bases at J, with 14 bases in the middle. CDR3 amino acids: CASRGQRFPIYF. The DNA of the CDR3 is TGTGCCAGCAGGGGGCAAAGGTTTCCCATATATTTT.

This clone was seen a single time. As DNA, the CDR3 is TGTGCCAGCAGCTCCACGACTAGCGGGAGTGGAGCAGATACGCAGTATTTT. Translation: CASSSTTSGSGADTQYF. The V and J genes are TRBV7-3 and TRBJ2-3, with 12 bases fitting TRBD2. Germline V gene sequence: CDR1 SGHTA, CDR2 FQGTGA. After removal of 4 bases from V and 4 bases from J, the junction contained 9 bases not matched to a gene. CDR3 length: 17 residues.